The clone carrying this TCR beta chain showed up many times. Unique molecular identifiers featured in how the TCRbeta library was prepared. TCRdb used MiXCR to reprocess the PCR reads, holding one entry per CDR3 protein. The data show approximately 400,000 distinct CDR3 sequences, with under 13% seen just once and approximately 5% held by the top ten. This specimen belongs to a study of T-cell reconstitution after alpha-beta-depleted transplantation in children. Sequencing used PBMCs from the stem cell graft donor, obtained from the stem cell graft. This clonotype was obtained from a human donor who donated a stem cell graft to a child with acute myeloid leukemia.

The CDR3 is CSARAGTGGSYEQYF. The CDR3 bases are TGCAGTGCTAGAGCCGGGACAGGGGGCAGTTACGAGCAGTACTTC. The gene calls are TRBV20-1 and TRBJ2-7, with TRBD1 identical over 12 bases. The CDR3 loop spans 15 amino acids. Germline V lookup: CDR1 DFQATT, CDR2 SNEGSKA (reference sequence). V lost 1 base, J lost 4 bases, and 5 bases stayed unmatched.